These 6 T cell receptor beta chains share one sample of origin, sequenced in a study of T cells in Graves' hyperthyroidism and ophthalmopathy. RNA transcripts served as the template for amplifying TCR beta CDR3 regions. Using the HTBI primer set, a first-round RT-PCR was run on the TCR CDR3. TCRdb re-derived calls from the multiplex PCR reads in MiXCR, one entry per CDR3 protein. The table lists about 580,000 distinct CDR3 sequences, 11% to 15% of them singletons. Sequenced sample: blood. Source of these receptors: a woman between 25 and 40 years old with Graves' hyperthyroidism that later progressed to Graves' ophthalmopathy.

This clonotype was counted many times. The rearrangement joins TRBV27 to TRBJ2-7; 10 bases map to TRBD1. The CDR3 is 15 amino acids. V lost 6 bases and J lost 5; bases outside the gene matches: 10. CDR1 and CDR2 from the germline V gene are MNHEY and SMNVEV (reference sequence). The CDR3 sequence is CASSSSGTGVHEQYF. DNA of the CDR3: TGTGCCAGCAGCTCTTCCGGGACAGGGGTTCACGAGCAGTACTTC.

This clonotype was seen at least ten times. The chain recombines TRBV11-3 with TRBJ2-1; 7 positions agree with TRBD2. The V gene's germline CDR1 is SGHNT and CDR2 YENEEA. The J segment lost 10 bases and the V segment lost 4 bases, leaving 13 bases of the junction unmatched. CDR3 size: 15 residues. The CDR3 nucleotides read TGTGCCAGCAGCTCCTTTGCGGGAGCACTCGGGGAGCAGTTCTTC. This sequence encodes CASSSFAGALGEQFF. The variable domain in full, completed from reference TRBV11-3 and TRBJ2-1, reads EAGVVQSPRYKIIEKKQPVAFWCNPISGHNTLYWYLQNLGQGPELLIRYENEEAVDDSQLPKDRFSAERLKGVDSTLKIQPAELGDSAVYLCASSSFAGALGEQFFGPGTRLTVL.

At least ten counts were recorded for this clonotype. The CDR3 DNA reads TGCAGTGCAGGACAGGGGGCGGAATTGAACACTGAAGCTTTCTTT. The encoded protein is CSAGQGAELNTEAFF. The J gene is TRBJ1-1, the V gene TRBV20-1; 11 nucleotides align to TRBD1. The CDR3 is 15 residues long. CDR1 and CDR2 (germline): DFQATT, SNEGSKA (reference sequence). The J segment lost 0 bases and the V segment lost 6 bases, leaving 6 bases of the junction unmatched.

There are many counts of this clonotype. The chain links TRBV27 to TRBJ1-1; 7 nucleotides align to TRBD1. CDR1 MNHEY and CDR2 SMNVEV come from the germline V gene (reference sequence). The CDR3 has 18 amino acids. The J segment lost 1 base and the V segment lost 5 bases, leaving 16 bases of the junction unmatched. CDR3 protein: CASSPHSLDREANTEAFF. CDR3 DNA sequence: TGTGCCAGCAGTCCCCACTCCCTTGACAGGGAGGCGAACACTGAAGCTTTCTTT.

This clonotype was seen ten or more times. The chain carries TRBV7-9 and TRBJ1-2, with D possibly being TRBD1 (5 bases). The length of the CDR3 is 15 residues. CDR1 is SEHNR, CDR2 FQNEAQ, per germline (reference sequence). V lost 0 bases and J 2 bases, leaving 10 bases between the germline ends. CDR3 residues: CASSLASDRNYGYTF. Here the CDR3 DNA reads TGTGCCAGCAGCTTAGCTTCAGACAGAAACTATGGCTACACCTTC.

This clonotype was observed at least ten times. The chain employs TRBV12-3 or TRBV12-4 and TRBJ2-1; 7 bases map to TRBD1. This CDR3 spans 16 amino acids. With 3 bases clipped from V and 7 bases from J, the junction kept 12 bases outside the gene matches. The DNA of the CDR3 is TGTGCCAGCAGTTTTTCCCCCTCCGGGACAGCTAATGAGCAGTTCTTC. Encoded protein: CASSFSPSGTANEQFF.